This T cell receptor beta chain was sequenced for a study of blood T cell repertoires in COVID-19. The overall study: The United States, Italy and Spain provided the acute and convalescent COVID-19 samples.

Enrollees, about 18 to 90 years old, lived in approximately 24 US areas. Assignment of participants to cohorts was predicated upon participant-reported clinical history. Symptom resolution, clearance, or two negative PCRs marked the recovered donors of Cohort 3. Germline V gives CDR1 SGDLS, CDR2 YYNGEE. The V and J ends lost 3 bases and 5 bases, in that order; junction bases with no gene match: 8. The CDR3 has 15 residues. The repertoire was sequenced with immunoSEQ multiplex PCR; TCRdb's copy has only in-frame clones and lacks some. Among 200,000 to 250,000 clones listed, about 81% were seen once. The chain uses TRBV9 and TRBJ1-5, with 7 bases fitting TRBD1. The sequence came from a man aged 35-49 years who had recovered from COVID-19. Sequencing input: PBMCs or T cells enriched from blood (not recorded which). CDR3 in DNA: TGTGCCAGCAGCGCGACCGGGACAGCGGATCAGCCCCAGCATTTT. It specifies CASSATGTADQPQHF.